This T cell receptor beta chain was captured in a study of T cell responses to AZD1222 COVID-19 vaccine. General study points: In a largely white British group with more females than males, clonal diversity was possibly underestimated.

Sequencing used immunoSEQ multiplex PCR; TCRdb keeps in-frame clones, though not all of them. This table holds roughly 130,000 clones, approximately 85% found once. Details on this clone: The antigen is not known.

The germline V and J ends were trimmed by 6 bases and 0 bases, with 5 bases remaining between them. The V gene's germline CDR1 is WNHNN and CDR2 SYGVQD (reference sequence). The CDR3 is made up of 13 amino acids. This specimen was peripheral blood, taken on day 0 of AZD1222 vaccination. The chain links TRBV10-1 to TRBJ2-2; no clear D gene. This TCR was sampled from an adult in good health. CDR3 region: CASRSSNTGELFF. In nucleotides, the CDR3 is TGCGCCAGCAGGAGTTCGAACACCGGGGAGCTGTTTTTT.